The table lists the clone carrying this T cell receptor (beta chain) with a count of one. This entry is derived from a study of CD8+CD57+ T cells in acquired aplastic anemia. In patients chosen for sequencing, flow cytometry had shown CD8+CD57+ cell expansion. Genomic DNA was employed as the template in profiling TCR beta VDJ and CDR3. MiXCR, applied by TCRdb to the reads, yields one record per CDR3 protein. The repertoire has 160,000 or so distinct CDR3 sequences, about 70% of them found once; the top ten carry 40% to 60%. V was trimmed by 6 bases and J by 7 bases, leaving 13 bases between them. Germline CDR1 reads SNHLY; CDR2 reads FYNNEI. The length of the CDR3 is 14 residues.

The sequenced sample consisted of sorted CD4+, CD8+, or CD8+CD57+ T cells (not recorded which) from PBMCs. The source is a human donor with aplastic anemia. The chain combines TRBV2 with TRBJ1-6; D is uncertain. This CDR3 is CASRVSSPNSPLHF. DNA of the CDR3: TGTGCCAGCAGGGTGTCCAGTCCAAATTCACCCCTCCACTTT.